This TCR beta chain was sequenced during a study of blood T cell repertoires in COVID-19. Across the study: PBMCs, B-cell-depleted T cells, or T cells provided the cDNA or gDNA that made up the material.

Clones were read by immunoSEQ multiplex PCR, and TCRdb kept only the in-frame ones, dropping some. The top ten hold 0.95% to 1.5% of the sample, which has about 89,000 clones, around 88% seen once. Trimming left V 4 bases short and J 0 bases short, with 13 bases between. Per the germline V gene, CDR1 is SGHTA and CDR2 is FQGTGA. The CDR3 consists of 15 residues. This rearrangement joins TRBV7-3 to TRBJ2-7; a weak D match, TRBD2 (6 bases). The material sequenced was peripheral blood. The clonotype comes from a man older than 75 with active or convalescent COVID-19. The CDR3: CASSSQAGLSYEQYF. CDR3 nucleotides: TGTGCCAGCAGCTCCCAAGCGGGCCTCTCCTACGAGCAGTACTTC.